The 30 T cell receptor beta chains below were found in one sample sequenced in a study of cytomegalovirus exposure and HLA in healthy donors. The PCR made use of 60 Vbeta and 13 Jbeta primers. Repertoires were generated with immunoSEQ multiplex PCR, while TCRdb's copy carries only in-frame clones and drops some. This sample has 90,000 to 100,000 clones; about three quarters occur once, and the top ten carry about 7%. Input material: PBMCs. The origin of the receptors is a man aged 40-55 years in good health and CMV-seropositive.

DNA of the CDR3: TGTGCCATCAGCGGGGACAGTGACAATGAGCAGTTCTTC. This gives the protein CAISGDSDNEQFF. This chain uses TRBV10-3 with TRBJ2-1; 7 nucleotides line up with TRBD1. There are 13 residues in the CDR3. The J segment lost 5 bases and the V segment lost 6 bases, leaving 4 bases of the junction unmatched. CDR1 is ENHRY, CDR2 SYGVKD, per germline.

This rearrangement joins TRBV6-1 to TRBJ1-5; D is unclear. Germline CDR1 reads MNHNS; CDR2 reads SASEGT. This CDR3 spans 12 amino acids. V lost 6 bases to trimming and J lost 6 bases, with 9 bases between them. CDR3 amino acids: CASREETQPQHF. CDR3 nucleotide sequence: TGTGCCAGCAGAGAGGAAACTCAGCCCCAGCATTTT.

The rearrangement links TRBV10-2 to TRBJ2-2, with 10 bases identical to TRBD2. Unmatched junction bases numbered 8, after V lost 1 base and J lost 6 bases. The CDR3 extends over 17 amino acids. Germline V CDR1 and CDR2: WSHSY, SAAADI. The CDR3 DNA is TGCGCCAGCAGTGAGTTTAGGACTAGCGGCCGATCCGGGGAGCTGTTTTTT. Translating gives CASSEFRTSGRSGELFF.

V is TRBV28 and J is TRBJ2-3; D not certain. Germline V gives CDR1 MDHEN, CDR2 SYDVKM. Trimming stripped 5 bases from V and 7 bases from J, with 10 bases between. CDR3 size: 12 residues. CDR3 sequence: CASSQQLHTQYF. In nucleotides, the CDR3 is TGTGCCAGCAGTCAACAGCTTCATACGCAGTATTTT.

As DNA, the CDR3 is TGCGCCAGCGGACAGTCTCTCGCAGATACGCAGTATTTT. Translation gives CASGQSLADTQYF. This chain uses TRBV10-1 with TRBJ2-3; tentative D call: TRBD1 (6 bases). The germline CDR1 and CDR2 sequences are WNHNN and SYGVQD (reference sequence). Deletions cut 8 bases from V and 4 bases from J, with 13 bases between. The length of the CDR3 is 13 residues.

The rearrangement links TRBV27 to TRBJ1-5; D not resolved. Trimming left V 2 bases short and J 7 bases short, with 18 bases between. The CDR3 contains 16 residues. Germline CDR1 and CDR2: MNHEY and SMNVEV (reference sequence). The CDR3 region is CASSLTVTGKDQPQHF. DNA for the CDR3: TGTGCCAGCAGTTTAACGGTGACCGGGAAGGACCAGCCCCAGCATTTT.

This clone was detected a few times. DNA for the CDR3: TGTGCCAGTAGTTCTATCGGACAGGGAAGCAATCAGCCCCAGCATTTT. Its translation: CASSSIGQGSNQPQHF. The chain recombines TRBV19 with TRBJ1-5; 8 positions match TRBD1. This CDR3 has 16 residues. Trimming cost V 5 bases and J 1 base; bases outside gene matches: 7. Germline V gene sequence: CDR1 LNHDA, CDR2 SQIVND (reference sequence).

The CDR3 loop reads CAYRGGYGYTF. The CDR3 DNA is TGTGCTTACCGCGGAGGCTATGGCTACACCTTC. This sequence joins TRBV28 and TRBJ1-2; D uncertain. Germline CDR1 MDHEN, CDR2 SYDVKM. The CDR3 has 11 amino acids.

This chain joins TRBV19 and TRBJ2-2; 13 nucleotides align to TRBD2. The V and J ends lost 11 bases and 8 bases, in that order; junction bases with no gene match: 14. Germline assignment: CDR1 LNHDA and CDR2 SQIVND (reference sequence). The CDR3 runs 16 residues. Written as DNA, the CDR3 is TGTGCCTCCTCGTTGGGACTAGCGGGGTTCGCAGGGGAGCTGTTTTTT. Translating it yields CASSLGLAGFAGELFF.

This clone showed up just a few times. CDR3: CASSLEGQGFDTQYF. CDR3 DNA: TGCGCCAGCAGCTTGGAGGGACAGGGATTCGATACGCAGTATTTT. The chain employs TRBV5-1 and TRBJ2-3, with TRBD1 matching 9 bases. This CDR3 has 15 amino acids. Germline V gene lookup returns CDR1 SGHRS and CDR2 YFSETQ. V lost 0 bases, J lost 6 bases, and 5 bases stayed unmatched.

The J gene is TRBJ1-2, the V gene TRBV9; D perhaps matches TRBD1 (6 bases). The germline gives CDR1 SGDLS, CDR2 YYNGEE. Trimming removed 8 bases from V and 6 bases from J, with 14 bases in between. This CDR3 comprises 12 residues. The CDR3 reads CASNQGINGYTF. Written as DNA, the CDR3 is TGTGCCAGTAACCAGGGGATTAATGGCTACACCTTC.

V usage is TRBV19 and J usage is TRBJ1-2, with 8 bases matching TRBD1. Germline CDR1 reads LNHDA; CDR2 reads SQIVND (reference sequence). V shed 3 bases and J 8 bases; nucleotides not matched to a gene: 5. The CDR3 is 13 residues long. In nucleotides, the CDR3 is TGTGCCAGTAGTATCGTACAGGGGGGAGGCTACACCTTC. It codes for CASSIVQGGGYTF.

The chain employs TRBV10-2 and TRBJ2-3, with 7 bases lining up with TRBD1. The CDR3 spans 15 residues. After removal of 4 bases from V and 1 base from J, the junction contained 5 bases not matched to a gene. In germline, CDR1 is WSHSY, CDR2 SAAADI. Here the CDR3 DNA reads TGCGCCAGCAGTGCCAGGACAGGCGGCACAGATACGCAGTATTTT. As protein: CASSARTGGTDTQYF.

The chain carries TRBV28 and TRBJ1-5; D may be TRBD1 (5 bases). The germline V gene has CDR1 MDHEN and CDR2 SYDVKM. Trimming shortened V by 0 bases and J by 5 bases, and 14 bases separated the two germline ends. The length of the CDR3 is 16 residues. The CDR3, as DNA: TGTGCCAGCAGTTTATGGAACATCCAGGGTTATCAGCCCCAGCATTTT. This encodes CASSLWNIQGYQPQHF.

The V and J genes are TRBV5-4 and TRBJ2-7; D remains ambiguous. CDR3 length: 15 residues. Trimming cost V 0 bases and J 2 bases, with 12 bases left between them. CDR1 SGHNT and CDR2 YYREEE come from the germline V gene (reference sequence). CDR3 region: CASSLGLGLAYEQYF. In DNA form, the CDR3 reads TGTGCCAGCAGCTTGGGCCTAGGTCTAGCCTACGAGCAGTACTTC.

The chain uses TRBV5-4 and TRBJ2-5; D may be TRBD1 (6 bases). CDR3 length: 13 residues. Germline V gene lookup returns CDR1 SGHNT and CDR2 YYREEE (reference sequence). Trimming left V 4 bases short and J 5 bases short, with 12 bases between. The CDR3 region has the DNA TGTGCCAGCAGCCCAACAGGGTGGGAGACCCAGTACTTC. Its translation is CASSPTGWETQYF.

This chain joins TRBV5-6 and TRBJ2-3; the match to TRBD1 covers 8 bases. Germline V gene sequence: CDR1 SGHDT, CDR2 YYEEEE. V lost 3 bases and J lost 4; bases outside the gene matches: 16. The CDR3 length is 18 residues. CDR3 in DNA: TGTGCCAGCAGCTCTAAAACCTCTCACAGGGGGAAAGCAGATACGCAGTATTTT. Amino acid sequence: CASSSKTSHRGKADTQYF.

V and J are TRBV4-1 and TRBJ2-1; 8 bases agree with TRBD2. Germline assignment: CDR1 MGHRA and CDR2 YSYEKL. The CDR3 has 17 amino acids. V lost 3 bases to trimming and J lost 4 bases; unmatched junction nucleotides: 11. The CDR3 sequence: CASSQGFGGAAYNEQFF. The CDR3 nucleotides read TGCGCCAGCAGCCAGGGCTTCGGGGGGGCCGCTTACAATGAGCAGTTCTTC.

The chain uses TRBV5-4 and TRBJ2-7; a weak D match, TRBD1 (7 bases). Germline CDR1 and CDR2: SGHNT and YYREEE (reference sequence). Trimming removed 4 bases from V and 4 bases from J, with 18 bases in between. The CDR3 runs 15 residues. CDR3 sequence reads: CASSTGGGHTYEQYF. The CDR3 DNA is TGTGCCAGCAGCACCGGAGGGGGCCATACTTACGAGCAGTACTTC.

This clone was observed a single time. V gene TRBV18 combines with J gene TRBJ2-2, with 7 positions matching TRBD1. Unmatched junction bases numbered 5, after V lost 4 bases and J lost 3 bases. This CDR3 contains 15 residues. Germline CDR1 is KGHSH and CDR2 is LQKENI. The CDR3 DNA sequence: TGTGCCAGCTCACTTTTGGGACAGTACACCGGGGAGCTGTTTTTT. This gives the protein CASSLLGQYTGELFF. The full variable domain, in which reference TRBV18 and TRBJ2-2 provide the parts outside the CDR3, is NAGVMQNPRHLVRRRGQEARLRCSPMKGHSHVYWYRQLPEEGLKFMVYLQKENIIDESGMPKERFSAEFPKEGPSILRIQQVVRGDSAAYFCASSLLGQYTGELFFGEGSRLTVL.

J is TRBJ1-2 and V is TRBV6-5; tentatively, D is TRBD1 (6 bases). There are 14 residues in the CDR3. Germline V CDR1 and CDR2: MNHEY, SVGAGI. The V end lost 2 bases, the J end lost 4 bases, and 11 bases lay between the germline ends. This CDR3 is CASSYGRGVYGYTF. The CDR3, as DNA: TGTGCCAGCAGTTACGGCAGGGGAGTCTATGGCTACACCTTC.

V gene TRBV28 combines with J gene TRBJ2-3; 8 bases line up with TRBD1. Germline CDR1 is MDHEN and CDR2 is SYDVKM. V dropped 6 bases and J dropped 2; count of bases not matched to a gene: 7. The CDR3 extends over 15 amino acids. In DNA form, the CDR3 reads TGTGCCAGCAGCTTTCCGGGACAGGTCACAGATACGCAGTATTTT. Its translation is CASSFPGQVTDTQYF.

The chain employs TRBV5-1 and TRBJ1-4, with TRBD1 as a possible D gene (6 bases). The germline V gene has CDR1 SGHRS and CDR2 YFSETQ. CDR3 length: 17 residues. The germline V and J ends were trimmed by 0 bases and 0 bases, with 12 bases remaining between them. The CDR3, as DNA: TGCGCCAGCAGCTTGGGGCAGGGGCCTGCAACTAATGAAAAACTGTTTTTT. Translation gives CASSLGQGPATNEKLFF.

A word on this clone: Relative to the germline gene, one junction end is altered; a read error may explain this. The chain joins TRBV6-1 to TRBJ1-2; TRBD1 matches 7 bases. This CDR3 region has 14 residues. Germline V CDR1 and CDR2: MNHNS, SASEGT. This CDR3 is CASSEDREIYGYTF. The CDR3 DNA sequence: TGTGCCAGCAGCGAAGACAGGGAAATCTATGGCTACACCTTC.

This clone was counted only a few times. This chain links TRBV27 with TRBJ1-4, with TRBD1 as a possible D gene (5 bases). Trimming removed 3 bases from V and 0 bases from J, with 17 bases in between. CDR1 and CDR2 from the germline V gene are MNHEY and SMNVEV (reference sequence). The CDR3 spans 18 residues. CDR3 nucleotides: TGTGCCAGCAGTTTTATACCGATACAGGCTTCAACTAATGAAAAACTGTTTTTT. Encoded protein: CASSFIPIQASTNEKLFF.

CDR3 amino acids: CASRRQGGNEKLFF. The CDR3 DNA reads TGTGCCAGCAGACGGCAGGGGGGAAATGAAAAACTGTTTTTT. The chain employs TRBV6-5 and TRBJ1-4; 7 bases agree with TRBD1. The CDR3 sequence is 14 residues long. Germline CDR1 MNHEY, CDR2 SVGAGI. Trimming at V came to 6 bases and at J to 5 bases, leaving 6 bases not matched to a gene.

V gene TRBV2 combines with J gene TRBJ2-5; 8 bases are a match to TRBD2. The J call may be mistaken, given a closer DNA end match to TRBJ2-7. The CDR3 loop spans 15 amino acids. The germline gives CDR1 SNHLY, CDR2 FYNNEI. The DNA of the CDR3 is TGTGCCAGCAGTGTTGAGGCTAGCGGGTCCTACGAGCAGTACTTC. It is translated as CASSVEASGSYEQYF.

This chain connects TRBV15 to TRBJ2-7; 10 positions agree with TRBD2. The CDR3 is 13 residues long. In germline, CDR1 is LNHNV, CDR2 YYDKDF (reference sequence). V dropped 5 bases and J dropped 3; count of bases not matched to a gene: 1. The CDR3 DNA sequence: TGTGCCACCAGCCCTAGCGGGGGCTACGAGCAGTACTTC. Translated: CATSPSGGYEQYF. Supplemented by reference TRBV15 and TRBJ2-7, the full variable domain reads DAMVIQNPRYQVTQFGKPVTLSCSQTLNHNVMYWYQQKSSQAPKLLFHYYDKDFNNEADTPDNFQSRRPNTSFCFLDIRSPGLGDTAMYLCATSPSGGYEQYFGPGTRLTVT.

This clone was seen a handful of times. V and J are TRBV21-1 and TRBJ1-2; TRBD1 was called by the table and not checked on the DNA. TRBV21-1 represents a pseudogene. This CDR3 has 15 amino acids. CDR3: CASSRGDRGFYGYTF. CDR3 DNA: TGTGCCAGCAGCAGGGGGGACAGGGGATTCTATGGCTACACCTTC.

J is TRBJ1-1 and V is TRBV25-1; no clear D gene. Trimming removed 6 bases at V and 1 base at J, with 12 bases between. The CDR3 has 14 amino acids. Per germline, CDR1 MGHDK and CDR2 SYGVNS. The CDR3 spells CASSPMGGNTEAFF. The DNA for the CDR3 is TGTGCCAGCAGCCCCATGGGAGGGAACACTGAAGCTTTCTTT.